This TCR beta chain originates from a study of T cells in Graves' hyperthyroidism and ophthalmopathy. General study findings and limits: Among clonotypes expanded in thyroid above 0.001, most were also found in blood. Model predictions of ophthalmopathy came a median roughly 6.4 months before onset.

Details on this clonotype: The antigen remains undetermined.

TCR beta CDR3 regions were amplified from RNA. An initial round of RT-PCR targeting the TCR CDR3 relied on the HTBI primer set. TCRdb re-called the multiplex PCR reads through MiXCR, storing one row per CDR3 protein. The sample holds roughly 660,000 distinct CDR3 sequences; 15% to 20% are singletons and the top ten take around 15%. Trimming shortened V by 0 bases and J by 4 bases, and 9 bases separated the two germline ends. Germline V gene sequence: CDR1 DFQATT, CDR2 SNEGSKA (reference sequence). The CDR3 has 13 amino acids. Together with thyroid ultrasound, orbital computed tomography, serum thyroxine and TRAb, clinical symptoms were used for diagnoses. PBMCs were obtained from about 9.9 ml fresh peripheral blood.

J is TRBJ1-2 and V is TRBV20-1; a weak D match, TRBD1 (5 bases). What was sequenced was blood. The receptor's source is a man in his fifties or sixties with Graves' hyperthyroidism. The CDR3 DNA reads TGCAGTGCTAGAGATGACAGATCCTATGGCTACACCTTC. It translates to CSARDDRSYGYTF.